Below are 28 T cell receptor beta chains sequenced from a single sample in a study of TIL therapy for anti-PD-1-resistant metastatic lung cancer. Sequencing used immunoSEQ v3. Clones were sequenced by immunoSEQ multiplex PCR, and TCRdb holds only the in-frame ones, with some missing. This sample has about 100,000 clones, with around three fifths found just once. Sample time point: pre-treatment sample, taken before nivolumab and TIL therapy. The tumor samples were excised metastases, mostly pleural nodules or supraclavicular lymph nodes. Specimen: tumor tissue, collected at baseline. Receptor source: a person between 25 and 79 years old with non-small cell lung cancer.

This clone has just a few counts. The CDR3 reads CASSPPGSGSYNEQFF. The CDR3 DNA reads as TGTGCCAGCTCACCACCCGGATCGGGCTCCTACAATGAGCAGTTCTTC. The V call is TRBV18, the J call TRBJ2-1; D uncertain. The germline gives CDR1 KGHSH, CDR2 LQKENI. This CDR3 has 16 residues. V was clipped by 0 bases and J by 0 bases, with 9 bases between them.

The V gene is TRBV7-2, the J gene TRBJ1-2; 8 bases align to TRBD1. V lost 4 bases, J lost 9 bases, and 10 bases stayed unmatched. The CDR3 consists of 14 residues. Germline values: CDR1 SGHTA, CDR2 FQGNSA. CDR3 loop: CASSSGQGTYSYTF. CDR3 DNA: TGTGCCAGCAGCTCCGGACAGGGCACGTACAGCTACACCTTC.

The sample holds one count of this clone. The gene calls are TRBV3-1 (or the pseudogene TRBV3-2) and TRBJ1-2; TRBD1 is a possible D gene (6 bases). This CDR3 is 15 amino acids long. The V gene lost 4 bases and the J gene lost 2 bases, with 14 bases spanning the gap. From germline, CDR1 is LGHDT and CDR2 YNNKEL (reference sequence). DNA for the CDR3: TGTGCCAGCAGCCTAACAAACAGGGTCAACTATGGCTACACCTTC. Its translation: CASSLTNRVNYGYTF.

J is TRBJ2-1 and V is TRBV5-1; D is undetermined. CDR3 size: 12 residues. In germline, CDR1 is SGHRS, CDR2 YFSETQ. V lost 1 base, J lost 9 bases, and 8 bases lay in between. Here the CDR3 DNA reads TGCGCCAGCAGCTTGCAAGGAATTGAGCAGTTCTTC. This sequence encodes CASSLQGIEQFF.

The chain couples TRBV6-5 to TRBJ1-6, with D perhaps TRBD1 (5 bases). The CDR3 loop spans 14 amino acids. Per the germline V gene, CDR1 is MNHEY and CDR2 is SVGAGI. The ends were cut back, 0 bases at V and 7 bases at J, with 7 bases in the middle. The CDR3 loop is CASSYSAGNSPLHF. In DNA form, the CDR3 reads TGTGCCAGCAGTTACTCGGCAGGGAATTCACCCCTCCACTTT.

This chain connects TRBV6-5 to TRBJ2-5; D not resolved. Germline CDR1 MNHEY, CDR2 SVGAGI. V shed 11 bases and J shed 2 bases, with 9 bases lying between them. This CDR3 is 11 amino acids long. The CDR3 spells CAGSAQETQYF. CDR3 DNA: TGTGCCGGGTCAGCTCAAGAGACCCAGTACTTC.

Turning to this clone: Within the sample, other DNA sequences also encode this same CDR3. V and J are TRBV9 and TRBJ2-5; D is perhaps TRBD2 (5 bases). Germline V gene sequence: CDR1 SGDLS, CDR2 YYNGEE. The CDR3 runs to 13 residues. Trimming removed 0 bases from V and 2 bases from J, with 5 bases in between. CDR3 sequence reads: CASSVGLQETQYF. CDR3 DNA sequence: TGTGCCAGCAGCGTAGGACTACAAGAGACCCAGTACTTC.

The genes are TRBV19 and TRBJ1-6; TRBD1 matches 7 bases. The CDR3 runs to 14 residues. V was pared by 8 bases and J by 6 bases, with 7 bases of the junction left unmatched. CDR1 is LNHDA and CDR2 is SQIVND in the germline V gene (reference sequence). CDR3 coding DNA: TGTGCCAGTTCTATCCGGGACAGTAATTCACCCCTCCACTTT. Residues: CASSIRDSNSPLHF. Full variable domain (outside the CDR3, taken from reference TRBV19 and TRBJ1-6): DGGITQSPKYLFRKEGQNVTLSCEQNLNHDAMYWYRQDPGQGLRLIYYSQIVNDFQKGDIAEGYSVSREKKESFPLTVTSAQKNPTAFYLCASSIRDSNSPLHFGNGTRLTVT.

The V and J genes are TRBV14 and TRBJ1-1; D gene unclear. Per germline, CDR1 SGHDN and CDR2 FVKESK. The V and J ends lost 5 bases and 10 bases respectively, with 14 bases between them. The CDR3 loop spans 12 amino acids. The CDR3 DNA follows: TGTGCCAGCAGCTCAGTTTGGACGGCAGCTTTCTTT. It yields the protein CASSSVWTAAFF.

The J gene is TRBJ2-6, the V gene TRBV5-1; D gene ambiguous. This CDR3 contains 13 residues. Germline values: CDR1 SGHRS, CDR2 YFSETQ. V was trimmed by 4 bases and J by 2 bases, leaving 4 bases between them. The CDR3 sequence is CASSPPGANVLTF. For the CDR3, the DNA is TGCGCCAGCAGCCCGCCTGGGGCCAACGTCCTGACTTTC.

This clone turned up a few times. The chain employs TRBV9 and TRBJ2-5; 8 bases map to TRBD1. The CDR3 loop spans 15 amino acids. Germline V gene lookup returns CDR1 SGDLS and CDR2 YYNGEE. V shed 4 bases and J 5 bases; nucleotides not matched to a gene: 10. The CDR3: CASSPDRGVGETQYF. The CDR3 coding sequence is TGTGCCAGCAGCCCCGACAGGGGCGTGGGGGAGACCCAGTACTTC.

This chain connects TRBV11-2 to TRBJ1-6; TRBD1 agrees at 10 bases. The CDR3 spans 17 residues. The trim removed 1 base at V and 10 bases at J, leaving 10 bases unmatched. Germline lookup yields CDR1 SGHAT and CDR2 FQNNGV. The CDR3, as DNA: TGTGCCAGCAGCTTAGTGAATGTAAGGACAGGGGGATCACCCCTCCACTTT. This codes for CASSLVNVRTGGSPLHF.

This rearrangement joins TRBV28 to TRBJ2-7; 7 nucleotides agree with TRBD2. The germline V gene encodes CDR1 MDHEN and CDR2 SYDVKM. Germline trimming cut 7 bases from V and 1 base from J; bases unmatched to any gene: 7. The CDR3 covers 14 residues. As DNA, the CDR3 is TGTGCCAGCATGAAAGCGGGGCCTTCCTACGAGCAGTACTTC. This gives the protein CASMKAGPSYEQYF.

The sample holds a few counts of this clone. The chain is built from TRBV19 and TRBJ2-4, with D perhaps matching TRBD1 or TRBD2 (5 bases each). The V end was cut by 4 bases, the J end by 7 bases, with 14 bases between. CDR3 size: 14 residues. The V gene's germline CDR1 is LNHDA and CDR2 SQIVND (reference sequence). The CDR3 reads CASSTRDPRNIQYF. The DNA for the CDR3 is TGTGCCAGTAGTACCAGGGACCCACGGAACATTCAGTACTTC.

The rearrangement uses TRBV7-9 and TRBJ2-5; 7 positions match TRBD1. The germline V gene has CDR1 SEHNR and CDR2 FQNEAQ (reference sequence). Germline trimming cut 1 base from V and 2 bases from J; bases unmatched to any gene: 7. The CDR3 runs 16 residues. CDR3 DNA: TGTGCCAGCAGCTTAGACGGGACAGCGTTACAAGAGACCCAGTACTTC. Protein product: CASSLDGTALQETQYF.

The V and J genes are TRBV7-2 and TRBJ1-6, with 7 bases matching TRBD1. Germline trimming cut 1 base from V and 5 bases from J; bases unmatched to any gene: 2. Germline V gene sequence: CDR1 SGHTA, CDR2 FQGNSA. This CDR3 has 15 residues. CDR3 sequence reads: CASSLGDRDNSPLHF. The CDR3 DNA sequence: TGTGCCAGCAGCTTAGGGGACAGAGATAATTCACCCCTCCACTTT.

This clone was counted between two and nine times. The chain uses TRBV24-1 and TRBJ2-3, with TRBD2 matching over 8 bases. Germline CDR1 and CDR2: KGHDR and SFDVKD. V gave up 7 bases and J gave up 1 base; unmatched junction bases: 6. CDR3 length: 15 residues. For the CDR3, the DNA is TGTGCCACCAGAAGTAGCGGGATTCGCACAGATACGCAGTATTTT. As protein: CATRSSGIRTDTQYF.

This clone was seen at least ten times. The genes are TRBV7-3 and TRBJ1-2; D is uncertain. The CDR3 runs to 14 residues. With 2 bases removed from V and 3 bases from J, the gap between germline ends came to 10 bases. Germline CDR1 and CDR2: SGHTA and FQGTGA. This CDR3 reads CASSLRLRYYGYTF. CDR3 DNA: TGTGCCAGCAGCTTACGTTTGCGGTACTATGGCTACACCTTC.

The V gene is TRBV6-4, the J gene TRBJ2-1; 10 bases line up with TRBD2. The CDR3 extends over 15 amino acids. Germline CDR1 and CDR2: MRHNA and SNTAGT. V was clipped by 3 bases and J by 8 bases; unmatched bases: 7. This chain's CDR3 is CASSEGSGGADEQFF. CDR3 in DNA: TGTGCCAGCAGTGAAGGAAGCGGGGGGGCCGATGAGCAGTTCTTC.

The chain joins TRBV6-2 or TRBV6-3 to TRBJ2-3; 12 bases agree with TRBD2. The V and J ends lost 0 bases and 4 bases, in that order; junction bases with no gene match: 11. The length of the CDR3 is 19 residues. Germline CDR1 and CDR2: MNHEY and SVGEGT. DNA for the CDR3: TGTGCCAGCAGTTACTCGGTCCTTACTAGCGGGGGGCGGTCAGATACGCAGTATTTT. Its protein product is CASSYSVLTSGGRSDTQYF.

In its sample, this clone was seen a few times. The V and J genes are TRBV5-4 and TRBJ2-7; D not resolved. The CDR3 is 13 residues long. The germline V and J ends were trimmed by 2 bases and 3 bases, with 9 bases remaining between them. The germline CDR1 and CDR2 sequences are SGHNT and YYREEE (reference sequence). CDR3: CASSLYNDYEQYF. The CDR3 DNA is TGTGCCAGCAGCTTATATAACGACTACGAGCAGTACTTC.

In this sample, this clone turned up a few times. This chain links TRBV30 with TRBJ1-1; D ambiguous. CDR3 length equals 13 residues. Germline V gene lookup returns CDR1 GTSNPN and CDR2 SVGIG (reference sequence). V was shortened by 0 bases and J by 1 base, with 6 bases between the two germline ends. The CDR3, as DNA: TGTGCCTGGAGTGTCATGGGGAACACTGAAGCTTTCTTT. This encodes CAWSVMGNTEAFF.

This chain links TRBV6-2 or TRBV6-3 with TRBJ2-3, with TRBD1 identical over 10 bases. V lost 4 bases to trimming and J lost 1 base; unmatched junction nucleotides: 2. The CDR3 loop spans 15 amino acids. Looked up from germline, CDR1 is MNHEY and CDR2 is SVGEGT. CDR3 sequence reads: CASSSGTGGTDTQYF. The CDR3 coding sequence is TGTGCCAGCAGTTCCGGGACAGGGGGCACAGATACGCAGTATTTT.

The chain couples TRBV18 to TRBJ2-7; tentatively, D is TRBD1 (5 bases). The V gene lost 6 bases and the J gene lost 3 bases, with 12 bases spanning the gap. Looked up from germline, CDR1 is KGHSH and CDR2 is LQKENI. The length of the CDR3 is 13 residues. The CDR3 DNA reads as TGTGCCAGCTCCACCGGACAATTCTACGAGCAGTACTTC. Translating it yields CASSTGQFYEQYF.

This clone was recorded a few times. The V call is TRBV4-2, the J call TRBJ2-3; D unclear. V was clipped by 1 base and J by 0 bases, with 5 bases between them. The germline CDR1 and CDR2 sequences are LGHNA and YNFKEQ. The CDR3 runs to 14 residues. In DNA, the CDR3 is TGTGCCAGCAGCCAAGGGTACAGCACAGATACGCAGTATTTT. Translating it yields CASSQGYSTDTQYF.

The rearrangement links TRBV4-2 to TRBJ2-3; D unresolved. Germline values: CDR1 LGHNA, CDR2 YNFKEQ. The CDR3 runs to 21 residues. The ends were cut back, 1 base at V and 1 base at J, with 27 bases in the middle. DNA for the CDR3: TGTGCCAGCAGCCAAGGACCGGGTTGGGCCCCTGGAAGTGAACGCACAGATACGCAGTATTTT. Translation: CASSQGPGWAPGSERTDTQYF.

The chain uses TRBV2 and TRBJ2-7; TRBD1 aligns across 8 bases. The germline gives CDR1 SNHLY, CDR2 FYNNEI. CDR3 size: 14 residues. V was clipped by 7 bases and J by 2 bases; unmatched bases: 7. CDR3 DNA: TGTGCCAGCACCCGAAAGGACAGGGCCTACGAGCAGTACTTC. Translated, it gives CASTRKDRAYEQYF.

This clone was observed at least ten times. V and J are TRBV9 and TRBJ2-1, with TRBD2 matching over 8 bases. V shed 4 bases, J shed 6 bases, and the junction held 15 bases outside the gene matches. The CDR3 spans 17 residues. CDR1 SGDLS and CDR2 YYNGEE come from the germline V gene. CDR3 sequence reads: CASSLGATGTRGNEQFF. CDR3 nucleotide sequence: TGTGCCAGCAGCTTAGGGGCTACCGGGACTAGGGGCAATGAGCAGTTCTTC. The full variable domain, its missing parts supplied by reference TRBV9 and TRBJ2-1, is DSGVTQTPKHLITATGQRVTLRCSPRSGDLSVYWYQQSLDQGLQFLIQYYNGEERAKGNILERFSAQQFPDLHSELNLSSLELGDSALYFCASSLGATGTRGNEQFFGPGTRLTVL.